This record covers a single T cell receptor (beta chain). Its target is unknown. TCRdb recomputed calls from the 5' RACE reads with MiXCR, one row per CDR3 protein. The table includes approximately 550,000 distinct CDR3 sequences, approximately 21% detected once. This entry is derived from a study of T cells after yellow fever vaccination. General study findings and limits: Clonotypes shared by both compartments, CD4 and CD8, made up a small share. A large majority of primary-vaccination clones showed up again after the booster (about 97% CD4, about 90% CD8).

There are 16 residues in the CDR3. Germline V gene lookup returns CDR1 MGHDK and CDR2 SYGVNS. V trimming: 2 bases; J trimming: 2 bases; junction bases outside the gene matches: 7. The receptor was isolated from a man aged 30 to 39 who received the YFV17D yellow fever vaccine. The V and J genes are TRBV25-1 and TRBJ2-7; 9 nucleotides match TRBD2. This sample comprised PBMCs, obtained 15 days after the yellow fever booster vaccination. CDR3 residues: CASSEAGVAGAYEQYF. The CDR3 DNA follows: TGTGCCAGCAGTGAAGCCGGGGTAGCGGGAGCCTACGAGCAGTACTTC.